One and the same sample provided the 28 T cell receptor beta chains below, sequenced in a study of T cell responses to AZD1222 COVID-19 vaccine. Some clones are missing from TCRdb's copy, which holds only in-frame ones; the method was immunoSEQ multiplex PCR. The sample records 66,000 or so clones, about 90% being singletons. The sequenced sample was peripheral blood, obtained on day 0 of AZD1222 vaccination. Receptors were obtained from an adult in good health.

The rearrangement joins TRBV30 to TRBJ1-4, with 7 bases fitting TRBD1. V dropped 4 bases and J dropped 10; count of bases not matched to a gene: 9. CDR1 GTSNPN and CDR2 SVGIG come from the germline V gene (reference sequence). This CDR3 spans 13 amino acids. DNA of the CDR3: TGTGCCTGGATGGGACAGACCCCGCGAAAACTGTTTTTT. This codes for CAWMGQTPRKLFF.

The chain links TRBV5-4 to TRBJ2-5, with D possibly matching TRBD2 (7 bases). CDR3 length: 16 residues. Germline V gene data show CDR1 as SGHNT and CDR2 as YYREEE (reference sequence). The V and J ends lost 4 bases and 4 bases respectively, with 20 bases between them. CDR3 sequence reads: CASSEGGKRAAETQYF. For the CDR3, the DNA is TGTGCCAGCAGCGAGGGGGGGAAGCGGGCGGCAGAGACCCAGTACTTC.

The V and J genes are TRBV6-5 and TRBJ1-2; a weak D match, TRBD1 (5 bases). Germline loops: CDR1 MNHEY, CDR2 SVGAGI. The CDR3 contains 13 residues. Trimming pared 6 bases from V and 5 bases from J, leaving 13 bases between. This CDR3 is CASSVQAAYGYTF. The CDR3 DNA follows: TGTGCCAGCAGCGTACAGGCTGCTTATGGCTACACCTTC.

DNA of the CDR3: TGTGCCTGGAGGGGACCGGGGAGGGATCAGCCCCAGCATTTT. Amino acid sequence: CAWRGPGRDQPQHF. The chain combines TRBV30 with TRBJ1-5; D perhaps matches TRBD1 (5 bases). The CDR3 sequence is 14 residues long. Germline V gene data show CDR1 as GTSNPN and CDR2 as SVGIG (reference sequence). V dropped 3 bases and J dropped 5 bases, with 14 bases sitting between them.

The chain combines TRBV5-1 with TRBJ1-2; no reliable D call. The CDR3 is 16 residues long. The V and J ends lost 4 bases and 0 bases respectively, with 16 bases between them. CDR1 is SGHRS, CDR2 YFSETQ, per germline. CDR3 DNA: TGCGCCAGCAGCCGCGGTGGCACAGAAGCTAACTATGGCTACACCTTC. Encoded protein: CASSRGGTEANYGYTF.

The rearrangement uses TRBV4-2 and TRBJ2-1, with 13 bases fitting TRBD2. Germline V gene data show CDR1 as LGHNA and CDR2 as YNFKEQ. The CDR3 runs to 16 residues. With 2 bases clipped from V and 4 bases from J, the junction kept 2 bases outside the gene matches. In DNA form, the CDR3 reads TGTGCCAGCAGCCAACAGACTAGCGGGGGGTACAATGAGCAGTTCTTC. This gives the protein CASSQQTSGGYNEQFF.

The genes are TRBV20-1 and TRBJ1-2; D remains unclear. Germline assignment: CDR1 DFQATT and CDR2 SNEGSKA (reference sequence). This CDR3 comprises 11 residues. With 1 base removed from V and 8 bases from J, the gap between germline ends came to 8 bases. CDR3 sequence: CSARVMGGYTF. In DNA, the CDR3 is TGCAGTGCTAGAGTGATGGGGGGCTACACCTTC.

The gene calls are TRBV24-1 and TRBJ1-4; the D is unclear. Trimming removed 4 bases at V and 7 bases at J, with 12 bases between. Germline assignment: CDR1 KGHDR and CDR2 SFDVKD. The CDR3 length is 14 residues. CDR3: CATSEWGFFEKLFF. The CDR3 DNA is TGTGCCACCAGTGAGTGGGGTTTTTTTGAAAAACTGTTTTTT.

This chain uses TRBV11-2 with TRBJ1-1; possibly TRBD1 for D (5 bases). Between the trimmed V and J ends, which lost 3 bases and 1 base, there was a span of 9 bases. Germline values: CDR1 SGHAT, CDR2 FQNNGV. CDR3 size: 14 residues. The CDR3 region has the DNA TGTGCCAGCAGCTTGCGACAGTCGAACACTGAAGCTTTCTTT. Amino acid sequence: CASSLRQSNTEAFF.

The rearrangement links TRBV2 to TRBJ1-3; D ambiguous. Germline assignment: CDR1 SNHLY and CDR2 FYNNEI. V dropped 5 bases and J dropped 0 bases, with 14 bases sitting between them. This CDR3 has 16 amino acids. The CDR3, as DNA: TGTGCCAGCAGTCCCTCCGGGAGGCTCTCTGGAAACACCATATATTTT. Translated: CASSPSGRLSGNTIYF.

The chain links TRBV19 to TRBJ1-1; 9 positions agree with TRBD1. V dropped 5 bases and J dropped 4; count of bases not matched to a gene: 20. This CDR3 has 19 residues. Germline V gene lookup returns CDR1 LNHDA and CDR2 SQIVND (reference sequence). CDR3 loop: CASSEALWDRVGRGTEAFF. The CDR3 coding sequence is TGTGCCAGTAGTGAGGCCTTATGGGACAGGGTGGGCCGGGGCACTGAAGCTTTCTTT.

The chain carries TRBV11-1 and TRBJ1-1, with D possibly being TRBD1 (5 bases). The CDR3 has 14 residues. Germline CDR1 and CDR2: SGHAT and FQDESV (reference sequence). Trimming cost V 5 bases and J 1 base, with 11 bases left between them. This chain's CDR3 is CASSIRRGNTEAFF. The DNA for the CDR3 is TGTGCCAGCAGCATACGTAGGGGGAACACTGAAGCTTTCTTT.

This clone has a single count. V is TRBV25-1 and J is TRBJ2-7, with 7 bases that match TRBD1. This CDR3 is 15 amino acids long. CDR1 is MGHDK and CDR2 is SYGVNS in the germline V gene. V lost 6 bases and J lost 2; bases outside the gene matches: 10. CDR3 DNA: TGTGCCAGCAGGGGTAACAGGGGTAGTCCCTACGAGCAGTACTTC. It translates to CASRGNRGSPYEQYF.

The chain is built from TRBV27 and TRBJ1-5; 8 nucleotides agree with TRBD1. Per germline, CDR1 MNHEY and CDR2 SMNVEV (reference sequence). Trimming at V came to 4 bases and at J to 3 bases, leaving 5 bases not matched to a gene. This CDR3 comprises 15 residues. The CDR3 DNA reads TGTGCCAGCAGTTCCGGGACAGGCCCCAATCAGCCCCAGCATTTT. Translation: CASSSGTGPNQPQHF.

The chain has TRBV4-2 and TRBJ1-5, with TRBD1 as a possible D gene (5 bases). Germline CDR1 LGHNA, CDR2 YNFKEQ. CDR3 length equals 14 residues. The V end was cut by 0 bases, the J end by 4 bases, with 7 bases between. CDR3 protein: CASSQDRVNQPQHF. The CDR3 nucleotides read TGTGCCAGCAGCCAAGACAGGGTGAATCAGCCCCAGCATTTT.

The chain is built from TRBV7-9 and TRBJ1-2; the match to TRBD1 covers 9 bases. The junction had 11 bases not matched to a gene; V was cut back by 5 bases and J by 7 bases. The V gene's germline CDR1 is SEHNR and CDR2 FQNEAQ (reference sequence). The CDR3 contains 15 residues. CDR3 DNA sequence: TGTGCCAGCAGCCCCTCCGGGACAGGGTCGCGTGGCTACACCTTC. Translating gives CASSPSGTGSRGYTF.

CDR3 nucleotide sequence: TGCGCCAGCAGCCCGACAGGGCCAGAAGAGGATACGCAGTATTTT. This translates into CASSPTGPEEDTQYF. This sequence joins TRBV5-1 and TRBJ2-3; 7 bases fit TRBD1. The J segment lost 6 bases and the V segment lost 4 bases, leaving 11 bases of the junction unmatched. CDR1 and CDR2 from the germline V gene are SGHRS and YFSETQ. The CDR3 runs 15 residues.

The chain employs TRBV6-5 and TRBJ2-5, with 9 nucleotides matching TRBD1. CDR3 length: 15 residues. The trim removed 6 bases at V and 6 bases at J, leaving 11 bases unmatched. The germline V gene encodes CDR1 MNHEY and CDR2 SVGAGI. This chain's CDR3 is CASSLGQGFKKTQYF. CDR3 nucleotides: TGTGCCAGCAGCTTGGGACAGGGATTCAAAAAGACCCAGTACTTC.

This clone was counted once. V gene TRBV6-5 combines with J gene TRBJ1-6; TRBD1 agrees at 7 bases. The CDR3 consists of 13 residues. The ends lost 4 bases at V and 10 bases at J; junction bases unmatched: 4. Germline assignment: CDR1 MNHEY and CDR2 SVGAGI. The CDR3 spells CASSFTGESPLHF. CDR3 nucleotide sequence: TGTGCCAGCAGTTTTACAGGGGAGTCACCCCTCCACTTT.

V gene TRBV28 combines with J gene TRBJ2-5; the match to TRBD2 covers 10 bases. J lost 4 bases, V lost 3 bases, and 8 bases had no gene match. Germline CDR1 is MDHEN and CDR2 is SYDVKM. The CDR3 totals 16 residues. CDR3 coding DNA: TGTGCCAGCAGTTTGCCCAGCGGGAGGGCCGCAGAGACCCAGTACTTC. This sequence encodes CASSLPSGRAAETQYF. The complete variable domain, with remaining parts taken from reference TRBV28 and TRBJ2-5, reads DVKVTQSSRYLVKRTGEKVFLECVQDMDHENMFWYRQDPGLGLRLIYFSYDVKMKEKGDIPEGYSVSREKKERFSLILESASTNQTSMYLCASSLPSGRAAETQYFGPGTRLLVL.

The CDR3 bases are TGTGCCAGCAGCTTCGGACCACAGGGGTTTCAGGAGCAGTACTTC. Translated: CASSFGPQGFQEQYF. The V call is TRBV11-3, the J call TRBJ2-7, with 7 nucleotides matching TRBD1. Germline V lookup: CDR1 SGHNT, CDR2 YENEEA. The CDR3 runs to 15 residues. Trimming at V came to 3 bases and at J to 7 bases, leaving 12 bases not matched to a gene. The whole variable domain, filled in from reference TRBV11-3 and TRBJ2-7, reads EAGVVQSPRYKIIEKKQPVAFWCNPISGHNTLYWYLQNLGQGPELLIRYENEEAVDDSQLPKDRFSAERLKGVDSTLKIQPAELGDSAVYLCASSFGPQGFQEQYFGPGTRLTVT.

V usage is TRBV10-3 and J usage is TRBJ2-1, with 11 bases that match TRBD2. CDR3 length: 20 amino acids. The ends lost 1 base at V and 0 bases at J; junction bases unmatched: 11. The germline CDR1 and CDR2 sequences are ENHRY and SYGVKD. Here the CDR3 DNA reads TGTGCCATCAGTGAGTTGGCCGGGACTAGCGGCAAAAGCTCCTACAATGAGCAGTTCTTC. It codes for CAISELAGTSGKSSYNEQFF.

V and J are TRBV7-2 and TRBJ2-5, with D perhaps TRBD2 (6 bases). The germline V gene encodes CDR1 SGHTA and CDR2 FQGNSA. V was trimmed by 3 bases and J by 6 bases, leaving 20 bases between them. This CDR3 spans 16 amino acids. In DNA, the CDR3 is TGTGCCAGCAGCTTGGAGGGGCAAGTTCTGGTAAAGACCCAGTACTTC. Translating gives CASSLEGQVLVKTQYF.

This sequence joins TRBV25-1 and TRBJ2-1, with a possible D match to TRBD2 (5 bases). V was clipped by 3 bases and J by 4 bases, with 19 bases between them. CDR1 is MGHDK, CDR2 SYGVNS, per germline. CDR3 length equals 17 residues. The CDR3 DNA reads TGTGCCAGCAGTGACAGACCGGGATTAAGGGATTACAATGAGCAGTTCTTC. This translates into CASSDRPGLRDYNEQFF.

This chain links TRBV11-3 with TRBJ2-5; the D is unclear. The germline V gene has CDR1 SGHNT and CDR2 YENEEA. The CDR3 covers 15 residues. Trimming left V 0 bases short and J 5 bases short, with 13 bases between. CDR3 coding DNA: TGTGCCAGCAGCTTAGATTCTCATCGGACCGAGACCCAGTACTTC. As protein: CASSLDSHRTETQYF.

This clone occurred a few times. The V gene is TRBV19, the J gene TRBJ1-4, with D unclear. The CDR3 has 14 residues. Germline-derived CDR1 and CDR2 are LNHDA and SQIVND (reference sequence). The V end was cut by 6 bases, the J end by 7 bases, with 15 bases between. In DNA form, the CDR3 reads TGTGCCAGTAGGATTCGCCTCAATTCTGAAAAACTGTTTTTT. Translation: CASRIRLNSEKLFF.

V gene TRBV6-2 or TRBV6-3 combines with J gene TRBJ2-7; D remains ambiguous. Trimming stripped 2 bases from V and 3 bases from J, with 11 bases between. CDR3 length: 14 residues. CDR1 MNHEY and CDR2 SVGEGT come from the germline V gene. The CDR3 DNA follows: TGTGCCAGCAGTTACCCCGGACGGAGCTACGAGCAGTACTTC. The encoded protein is CASSYPGRSYEQYF.

The chain recombines TRBV19 with TRBJ1-5, with a possible D match to TRBD1 (6 bases). CDR1 and CDR2 (germline): LNHDA, SQIVND (reference sequence). The CDR3 covers 14 residues. V was pared by 7 bases and J by 7 bases, with 17 bases between. CDR3 in amino acids: CASNPTGRGQPQHF. The CDR3 coding sequence is TGTGCCAGTAACCCGACAGGCCGGGGGCAGCCCCAGCATTTT. Full variable domain (outside the CDR3, taken from reference TRBV19 and TRBJ1-5): DGGITQSPKYLFRKEGQNVTLSCEQNLNHDAMYWYRQDPGQGLRLIYYSQIVNDFQKGDIAEGYSVSREKKESFPLTVTSAQKNPTAFYLCASNPTGRGQPQHFGDGTRLSIL.